The 29 T cell receptor beta chains given below trace back to one sample, sequenced in a study of response to subunit inactivated influenza vaccine. TCRdb independently ran MiXCR on the RT-PCR reads; one entry per CDR3 protein. The sample carries 600,000 to 850,000 distinct CDR3 sequences, 13% to 15% recorded once. The input for sequencing was PBMCs from blood, taken approximately 15 days before vaccination. These receptors came from a man in his forties or fifties who received an inactivated influenza vaccine.

V usage is TRBV29-1 and J usage is TRBJ2-1, with D uncertain. The V gene lost 4 bases and the J gene lost 6 bases, with 13 bases spanning the gap. In germline, CDR1 is SQVTM, CDR2 ANQGSEA. This CDR3 spans 13 amino acids. This chain's CDR3 is CSVALGPGNEQFF. The CDR3 bases are TGCAGCGTTGCCCTCGGCCCCGGCAATGAGCAGTTCTTC.

This clonotype has only a few counts. The chain uses TRBV4-3 and TRBJ2-3; possibly TRBD2 for D (5 bases). Looked up from germline, CDR1 is LGHNA and CDR2 is YSLEER. The CDR3 spans 14 residues. Trimming stripped 2 bases from V and 6 bases from J, with 12 bases between. CDR3 in amino acids: CASSQLGELDTQYF. In DNA form, the CDR3 reads TGCGCCAGCAGCCAACTCGGGGAGCTTGATACGCAGTATTTT.

The chain is built from TRBV9 and TRBJ2-1; no reliable D call. CDR1 is SGDLS, CDR2 YYNGEE, per germline. This CDR3 is 13 amino acids long. Trimming left V 0 bases short and J 8 bases short, with 9 bases between. The CDR3 sequence is CASSVDYVDEQFF. The CDR3 nucleotides read TGTGCCAGCAGCGTAGACTATGTAGATGAGCAGTTCTTC.

The rearrangement uses TRBV20-1 and TRBJ2-7, with 13 bases aligning to TRBD2. This CDR3 contains 15 residues. The V gene's germline CDR1 is DFQATT and CDR2 SNEGSKA (reference sequence). J lost 3 bases, V lost 2 bases, and 4 bases had no gene match. Written as DNA, the CDR3 is TGCAGTGCTAGATCACTAGCGGGGGGGGGCTACGAGCAGTACTTC. It is translated as CSARSLAGGGYEQYF.

J is TRBJ2-7 and V is TRBV6-5, with 9 bases lining up with TRBD2. The CDR3 contains 15 residues. Germline CDR1 and CDR2: MNHEY and SVGAGI. Unmatched junction bases numbered 5, after V lost 2 bases and J lost 3 bases. Written as DNA, the CDR3 is TGTGCCAGCAGTTACCCGACAGCGGGAGGCTACGAGCAGTACTTC. This gives the protein CASSYPTAGGYEQYF.

The chain uses TRBV9 and TRBJ2-2, with TRBD2 matching 7 bases. V shed 1 base, J shed 5 bases, and the junction held 5 bases outside the gene matches. This CDR3 contains 15 residues. Germline V gene data show CDR1 as SGDLS and CDR2 as YYNGEE. For the CDR3, the DNA is TGTGCCAGCAGCGTACGCCTAGCGGAGACCGGGGAGCTGTTTTTT. It is translated as CASSVRLAETGELFF.

The rearrangement uses TRBV7-2 and TRBJ2-7, with 7 bases aligning to TRBD1. The V gene end was trimmed by 7 bases and the J gene end by 0 bases; junction bases not matched to a gene: 6. The germline CDR1 and CDR2 sequences are SGHTA and FQGNSA. This CDR3 has 14 amino acids. CDR3 region: CASTEGAASYEQYF. The CDR3 DNA follows: TGTGCCAGCACAGAGGGGGCAGCCTCCTACGAGCAGTACTTC.

This clonotype was seen at least ten times. The chain uses TRBV15 and TRBJ2-3, with D maybe TRBD2 (6 bases). Germline V gene lookup returns CDR1 LNHNV and CDR2 YYDKDF (reference sequence). The V end was cut by 0 bases, the J end by 3 bases, with 16 bases between. This CDR3 has 17 residues. CDR3 bases: TGTGCCACCAGCAGAGATTTCCCGGGAGTCGAGACAGATACGCAGTATTTT. Residues: CATSRDFPGVETDTQYF.

This clonotype was detected a few times. CDR3 coding DNA: TGTGCCAGCAGTACTCTAGCGGGAGAGACCCAGTACTTC. This codes for CASSTLAGETQYF. V and J are TRBV12-3 or TRBV12-4 and TRBJ2-5; 8 bases agree with TRBD2. J gave up 4 bases and V 5 bases, and 3 bases lay outside the gene matches. The length of the CDR3 is 13 residues.

This clonotype occurred a few times. The gene calls are TRBV29-1 and TRBJ2-1; 10 positions agree with TRBD2. The V and J ends lost 8 bases and 1 base, in that order; junction bases with no gene match: 11. Per the germline V gene, CDR1 is SQVTM and CDR2 is ANQGSEA. This CDR3 contains 16 residues. CDR3 nucleotides: TGCAGCCAAAAGCGGGAGGGCCTTTCGTCCTACAATGAGCAGTTCTTC. Its translation: CSQKREGLSSYNEQFF.

This clonotype was seen at least ten times. The V gene is TRBV29-1, the J gene TRBJ2-3; 13 bases fit TRBD2. V was clipped by 3 bases and J by 2 bases; unmatched bases: 11. This CDR3 has 18 amino acids. Germline V gene sequence: CDR1 SQVTM, CDR2 ANQGSEA. In DNA, the CDR3 is TGCAGCGTTGACGGGACTAGCGGGGTAACGACGAACACAGATACGCAGTATTTT. Protein sequence: CSVDGTSGVTTNTDTQYF.

In this sample, this clonotype turned up a few times. The rearrangement links TRBV20-1 to TRBJ1-5; the D gene is possibly TRBD1 (5 bases). Trimming took 3 bases from V and 0 from J, leaving 6 bases between them. This CDR3 is built from 13 residues. Germline V gene sequence: CDR1 DFQATT, CDR2 SNEGSKA (reference sequence). DNA for the CDR3: TGCAGTGCTAGTACAGGTAGCAATCAGCCCCAGCATTTT. It is translated as CSASTGSNQPQHF.

This chain connects TRBV10-3 to TRBJ2-6; tentative D call: TRBD1 (5 bases). The CDR3 length is 18 residues. V shed 8 bases and J shed 0 bases, with 20 bases lying between them. The germline gives CDR1 ENHRY, CDR2 SYGVKD. The CDR3 nucleotides read TGTGCCATCTGTTTAGGGGTTGGGGATCTCTCTGGGGCCAACGTCCTGACTTTC. This encodes CAICLGVGDLSGANVLTF.

In this sample, this clonotype turned up a few times. This chain uses TRBV5-1 with TRBJ2-5; the D call may be TRBD1 or TRBD2 (5 bases each). Germline lookup yields CDR1 SGHRS and CDR2 YFSETQ. The CDR3 has 14 residues. V gave up 4 bases and J gave up 2 bases, with 12 bases separating them. CDR3 DNA: TGCGCCAGCAGCCCGGGGACGAGACAAGAGACCCAGTACTTC. The encoded protein is CASSPGTRQETQYF.

This clonotype was detected many times. The V and J genes are TRBV29-1 and TRBJ2-3; the D gene is possibly TRBD2 (6 bases). Germline loops: CDR1 SQVTM, CDR2 ANQGSEA. The CDR3 totals 12 residues. The V end lost 3 bases, the J end lost 4 bases, and 8 bases lay between the germline ends. The DNA of the CDR3 is TGCAGCGTTGAGCGGGGCGCAGATACGCAGTATTTT. Amino acid sequence: CSVERGADTQYF.

This clonotype was counted a few times. This chain links TRBV5-1 with TRBJ1-1, with D possibly being TRBD1 (5 bases). Looked up from germline, CDR1 is SGHRS and CDR2 is YFSETQ. The CDR3 is made up of 16 amino acids. V lost 0 bases and J 4 bases, leaving 16 bases between the germline ends. This CDR3 is CASSLEPRDGGTEAFF. CDR3 coding DNA: TGCGCCAGCAGCTTGGAACCCAGGGATGGTGGCACTGAAGCTTTCTTT.

This clonotype was found a few times. J is TRBJ1-1 and V is TRBV12-3 or TRBV12-4, with a possible D match to TRBD1 (6 bases). V lost 4 bases to trimming and J lost 4 bases, with 10 bases between them. CDR3 length equals 13 residues. The CDR3 loop reads CASSYRDTTEAFF. The CDR3, as DNA: TGTGCCAGCAGTTACAGGGATACCACTGAAGCTTTCTTT.

The rearrangement uses TRBV12-3 or TRBV12-4 and TRBJ1-2; no clear D gene. The CDR3 has 12 amino acids. Trimming pared 6 bases from V and 5 bases from J, leaving 10 bases between. CDR3 sequence (DNA): TGTGCCAGCAGGACCCAAGGGTATGGCTACACCTTC. It specifies CASRTQGYGYTF.

This chain uses TRBV15 with TRBJ2-5, with a weak D call TRBD1 (6 bases). The CDR3 is made up of 15 amino acids. V dropped 1 base and J dropped 5 bases, with 14 bases sitting between them. CDR1 is LNHNV and CDR2 is YYDKDF in the germline V gene (reference sequence). The CDR3, as DNA: TGTGCCACCAGCAGAGTTACAGGGTCGGGGGAGACCCAGTACTTC. Protein product: CATSRVTGSGETQYF. The variable domain in full, completed from reference TRBV15 and TRBJ2-5, reads DAMVIQNPRYQVTQFGKPVTLSCSQTLNHNVMYWYQQKSSQAPKLLFHYYDKDFNNEADTPDNFQSRRPNTSFCFLDIRSPGLGDTAMYLCATSRVTGSGETQYFGPGTRLLVL.

Many counts were recorded for this clonotype. This rearrangement joins TRBV28 to TRBJ2-2; D may match TRBD1 or TRBD2 (5 bases each). CDR1 and CDR2 (germline): MDHEN, SYDVKM. V gave up 6 bases and J gave up 7 bases, with 18 bases separating them. The CDR3 has 15 amino acids. This CDR3 is CASSDIPGAHGELFF. The CDR3 nucleotides read TGTGCCAGCAGCGATATTCCCGGGGCCCACGGGGAGCTGTTTTTT.

This clonotype was recorded many times. The chain carries TRBV20-1 and TRBJ2-3; 14 positions agree with TRBD2. Germline V gene sequence: CDR1 DFQATT, CDR2 SNEGSKA (reference sequence). CDR3 length: 14 amino acids. J gave up 5 bases and V 5 bases, and 3 bases lay outside the gene matches. The CDR3 DNA sequence: TGCAGTGCTGACGGGACTAGCGGGGGAGATACGCAGTATTTT. Translating gives CSADGTSGGDTQYF.

The sample holds many counts of this clonotype. This chain connects TRBV27 to TRBJ2-5; possible D gene TRBD1, 6 bases. V was cut by 4 bases and J by 7 bases, with 19 bases left in between. The CDR3 runs 15 residues. Germline V gene data show CDR1 as MNHEY and CDR2 as SMNVEV (reference sequence). The DNA of the CDR3 is TGTGCCAGCAGTTCCAGGGCAGGGGTCTATGTGACCCAGTACTTC. Its translation: CASSSRAGVYVTQYF.

This clonotype has only a few counts. V gene TRBV6-1 combines with J gene TRBJ2-5, with D hard to call. The germline gives CDR1 MNHNS, CDR2 SASEGT. V lost 5 bases and J 2 bases, leaving 12 bases between the germline ends. This CDR3 has 14 amino acids. CDR3 sequence: CASSLLSKQETQYF. CDR3 DNA: TGTGCCAGCAGTCTTTTGAGTAAGCAAGAGACCCAGTACTTC.

This chain joins TRBV9 and TRBJ2-7; possible D gene TRBD2, 5 bases. V was trimmed by 0 bases and J by 5 bases, leaving 15 bases between them. Germline CDR1 and CDR2: SGDLS and YYNGEE. The CDR3 is made up of 15 amino acids. The CDR3 reads CASSVEGDPLDEQYF. The CDR3 DNA reads TGTGCCAGCAGCGTAGAGGGAGATCCTCTAGACGAGCAGTACTTC.

The chain couples TRBV20-1 to TRBJ2-7, with TRBD2 matching 9 bases. J gave up 7 bases and V 5 bases, and 9 bases lay outside the gene matches. CDR1 and CDR2 from the germline V gene are DFQATT and SNEGSKA (reference sequence). This CDR3 is built from 13 residues. The DNA of the CDR3 is TGCAGTGCTTCGGGACTAGCCAACCAGGAGCAGTACTTC. Translating it yields CSASGLANQEQYF.

The chain uses TRBV25-1 and TRBJ2-7; TRBD1 might be the D (6 bases). V was trimmed by 9 bases and J by 6 bases, leaving 21 bases between them. CDR1 and CDR2 (germline): MGHDK, SYGVNS. CDR3 length: 14 residues. This CDR3 is CASKETGQRGEQYF. As DNA, the CDR3 is TGTGCCAGTAAAGAGACAGGCCAACGAGGCGAGCAGTACTTC.

The chain carries TRBV29-1 and TRBJ2-3; possibly TRBD1 for D (7 bases). CDR1 SQVTM and CDR2 ANQGSEA come from the germline V gene. CDR3 length equals 16 residues. The V end lost 5 bases, the J end lost 8 bases, and 26 bases lay between the germline ends. CDR3 bases: TGCAGCGTTCTCCGGGACAGAGGGGCTAGCGAGGCTACGCAGTATTTT. It is translated as CSVLRDRGASEATQYF.

This clonotype has a handful of counts. This chain joins TRBV19 and TRBJ2-1; a possible D gene is TRBD1 (5 bases). Germline V gives CDR1 LNHDA, CDR2 SQIVND (reference sequence). The CDR3 contains 13 residues. Trimming took off 3 bases at V and 7 bases at J, with 10 bases between the two ends. The CDR3 bases are TGTGCCAGTAGTATTGCAGGGATGAATGAGCAGTTCTTC. Translating it yields CASSIAGMNEQFF.

V is TRBV6-1 and J is TRBJ2-7, with a weak D call TRBD2 (6 bases). The V and J ends lost 5 bases and 4 bases respectively, with 18 bases between them. The V gene's germline CDR1 is MNHNS and CDR2 SASEGT. The CDR3 is 15 residues long. The CDR3 sequence: CASSPALGLEYEQYF. Here the CDR3 DNA reads TGTGCCAGCAGTCCCGCTTTGGGACTGGAGTACGAGCAGTACTTC.